These 13 T cell receptor beta chains were sequenced from one sample in a study of memory CD4+ T cells and cytomegalovirus serostatus. Single viable CD3+CD4+CD8-CD45RO+ cells were sorted as the memory CD4+ T cells. Clones were sequenced by immunoSEQ multiplex PCR, and TCRdb holds only the in-frame ones, with some missing. The sample records tens of thousands of clones, 82% being singletons. Material for sequencing was memory CD4+ T cells from blood. Receptors originate from an adult in good health and CMV-seronegative.

J is TRBJ2-3 and V is TRBV7-2, with D unclear. This CDR3 comprises 14 residues. CDR1 SGHTA and CDR2 FQGNSA come from the germline V gene. The ends were cut back, 0 bases at V and 2 bases at J, with 6 bases in the middle. The CDR3 loop reads CASSLAFNTDTQYF. The CDR3 DNA is TGTGCCAGCAGCTTAGCTTTCAACACAGATACGCAGTATTTT.

This clone was counted once. The rearrangement links TRBV15 to TRBJ1-3; D call uncertain. CDR3 size: 16 residues. V was trimmed by 0 bases and J by 4 bases, leaving 13 bases between them. CDR1 and CDR2 (germline): LNHNV, YYDKDF (reference sequence). The CDR3 DNA is TGTGCCACCAGCAGAGATTTAAACCGGGCCGGAAACACCATATATTTT. It codes for CATSRDLNRAGNTIYF.

This chain connects TRBV15 to TRBJ1-2, with a possible D match to TRBD1 (6 bases). V lost 0 bases to trimming and J lost 5 bases, with 10 bases between them. CDR3 length equals 14 residues. Germline CDR1 is LNHNV and CDR2 is YYDKDF (reference sequence). This chain's CDR3 is CATSRDGGAYGYTF. CDR3 bases: TGTGCCACCAGCAGAGATGGGGGGGCTTATGGCTACACCTTC. Variable domain in full (rest from reference TRBV15 and TRBJ1-2): DAMVIQNPRYQVTQFGKPVTLSCSQTLNHNVMYWYQQKSSQAPKLLFHYYDKDFNNEADTPDNFQSRRPNTSFCFLDIRSPGLGDTAMYLCATSRDGGAYGYTFGSGTRLTVV.

The genes are TRBV9 and TRBJ2-5; TRBD2 aligns across 8 bases. The CDR3 extends over 14 amino acids. The germline V gene encodes CDR1 SGDLS and CDR2 YYNGEE. After removal of 9 bases from V and 1 base from J, the junction contained 8 bases not matched to a gene. The CDR3 DNA sequence: TGTGCCATTACTCGGGGGGGCCGCCAAGAGACCCAGTACTTC. Its translation is CAITRGGRQETQYF.

The rearrangement joins TRBV4-1 to TRBJ2-5, with D perhaps TRBD1 or TRBD2 (5 bases each). The V end was cut by 0 bases, the J end by 9 bases, with 14 bases between. CDR1 and CDR2 from the germline V gene are MGHRA and YSYEKL. The CDR3 spans 14 residues. The CDR3 nucleotides are TGCGCCAGCAGCCAAGATCGTGGGGGTCGGGCCCAGTACTTC. Protein: CASSQDRGGRAQYF.

This chain's CDR3 is CASVTGGTGEQYF. In nucleotides, the CDR3 is TGTGCCAGCGTAACAGGAGGGACAGGCGAGCAGTACTTC. This rearrangement joins TRBV28 to TRBJ2-7; 8 bases match TRBD1. Germline V gives CDR1 MDHEN, CDR2 SYDVKM. After removal of 8 bases from V and 6 bases from J, the junction contained 9 bases not matched to a gene. This CDR3 comprises 13 residues.

The V gene is TRBV7-2, the J gene TRBJ2-3; a possible D gene is TRBD1 (6 bases). The CDR3 is made up of 13 amino acids. CDR1 and CDR2 from the germline V gene are SGHTA and FQGNSA. Trimming took 3 bases from V and 6 from J, leaving 10 bases between them. In nucleotides, the CDR3 is TGTGCCAGCAGCTTCAGGGGAATGGATACGCAGTATTTT. Encoded protein: CASSFRGMDTQYF.

This chain connects TRBV7-9 to TRBJ1-6, with D hard to call. Trimming pared 5 bases from V and 5 bases from J, leaving 10 bases between. This CDR3 comprises 14 residues. Germline V gene lookup returns CDR1 SEHNR and CDR2 FQNEAQ (reference sequence). The CDR3 sequence: CASSHIRNNSPLHF. DNA of the CDR3: TGTGCCAGCAGCCACATCAGGAATAATTCACCCCTCCACTTT.

The rearrangement joins TRBV2 to TRBJ2-3; 9 bases match TRBD1. There are 15 residues in the CDR3. Germline CDR1 and CDR2: SNHLY and FYNNEI. Germline trimming cut 4 bases from V and 1 base from J; bases unmatched to any gene: 3. Here the CDR3 DNA reads TGTGCCAGCAGTGTGGACAGGGGAGGCACAGATACGCAGTATTTT. Protein product: CASSVDRGGTDTQYF.

The chain has TRBV9 and TRBJ1-4, with D possibly being TRBD1 (6 bases). Trimming left V 0 bases short and J 8 bases short, with 8 bases between. Germline-derived CDR1 and CDR2 are SGDLS and YYNGEE. There are 13 residues in the CDR3. The CDR3 region has the DNA TGTGCCAGCAGCGTAGGCCAGGGGGAAAAACTGTTTTTT. It encodes CASSVGQGEKLFF. Full variable domain (rest looked up from reference TRBV9 and TRBJ1-4): DSGVTQTPKHLITATGQRVTLRCSPRSGDLSVYWYQQSLDQGLQFLIQYYNGEERAKGNILERFSAQQFPDLHSELNLSSLELGDSALYFCASSVGQGEKLFFGSGTQLSVL.

J is TRBJ2-2 and V is TRBV7-6, with 10 bases identical to TRBD2. Germline CDR1 reads SGHVS; CDR2 reads FNYEAQ. This CDR3 spans 16 amino acids. The V segment lost 3 bases and the J segment 3 bases; nucleotides outside the gene matches: 4. The CDR3 DNA is TGTGCCAGCAGCTTGGAGCGGGGGGGCTACACCGGGGAGCTGTTTTTT. Translation gives CASSLERGGYTGELFF.

The rearrangement links TRBV28 to TRBJ1-2, with D hard to call. From germline, CDR1 is MDHEN and CDR2 SYDVKM. This CDR3 is 11 amino acids long. The V gene lost 8 bases and the J gene lost 5 bases, with 9 bases spanning the gap. The CDR3 DNA follows: TGTGCCAGCCCTCCCTCGTATGGCTACACCTTC. Its protein product is CASPPSYGYTF.

The chain employs TRBV4-1 and TRBJ1-2; the match to TRBD1 covers 8 bases. Germline trimming cut 4 bases from V and 7 bases from J; bases unmatched to any gene: 5. The germline gives CDR1 MGHRA, CDR2 YSYEKL. This CDR3 region has 13 residues. This CDR3 is CASSPQGAGGYTF. The CDR3 coding sequence is TGCGCCAGCAGCCCTCAGGGGGCCGGTGGCTACACCTTC.